The clone carrying this T cell receptor (beta chain) has only a few counts. Its antigen is currently unknown. TCRdb re-derived calls from the 5' RACE reads in MiXCR, one entry per CDR3 protein. The data hold fewer than 650,000 distinct CDR3 sequences, with roughly 9.9% observed a single time. The sample belongs to a study of identical twins. Germline CDR1 is SGHAT and CDR2 is FQNNGV. Trimming removed 2 bases from V and 11 bases from J; junction bases left unmatched: 20. CDR3 size: 18 residues. Findings of the study overall: Out-of-frame sharing of TCR alpha in monozygotic twins was underestimated by models.

These sequences were also reported in another study, on yellow fever vaccine responses in identical twins.

The chain links TRBV11-2 to TRBJ2-1; 8 nucleotides align to TRBD2. This TCR derives from a woman under 30 in good health. The source material was PBMCs. DNA of the CDR3: TGTGCCAGCAGCTTAATTCCCCCTATAGCGGGAACCGGGTTAAAGCAGTTCTTC. Translation gives CASSLIPPIAGTGLKQFF. Using reference TRBV11-2 and TRBJ2-1 for the parts outside the CDR3, the full variable domain is EAGVAQSPRYKIIEKRQSVAFWCNPISGHATLYWYQQILGQGPKLLIQFQNNGVVDDSQLPKDRFSAERLKGVDSTLKIQPAKLEDSAVYLCASSLIPPIAGTGLKQFFGPGTRLTVL.